Listed below are T cell receptor beta chains from one sample, sequenced in a study of blood T cell repertoires in COVID-19. The data were produced by immunoSEQ multiplex PCR, yet TCRdb's version contains in-frame clones alone and is incomplete. Among about 270,000 clones listed, roughly nine tenths were seen once. Sequenced material: peripheral blood. The source of these receptors is a woman aged 30 to 39 with COVID-19, enrolled during active disease. Both conserved end residues are part of each CDR3. Fields, in order: J gene, D gene, clone size, V gene, CDR3 DNA, CDR3 protein. D genes are given only for firm matches. Clone size, where shown, is once, few, many, or a class for clones that have expanded.

TRBJ1-1,.,.,TRBV27,TGTGCCAGCAGTTTTCGGGGGGTGAACACTGAAGCTTTCTTT,CASSFRGVNTEAFF
TRBJ1-2,TRBD1,once,TRBV11-2,TGTGCCAGCAGCTCTCTACAGGGGCGGATTTGGGGCTACACCTTC,CASSSLQGRIWGYTF
TRBJ1-2,TRBD1,.,TRBV7-9,TGTGCCAGCAGCTTTGGACAGGGGATTTTCAACTATGGCTACACCTTC,CASSFGQGIFNYGYTF
TRBJ2-7,.,once,TRBV11-2,TGTGCCAGCAGCCCACGCGGAGGGCCAGGGCGGACCTACGAGCAGTACTTC,CASSPRGGPGRTYEQYF
TRBJ1-1,TRBD1,.,TRBV19,TGTGCCAGCCAACACCTCCTGGGACAGTCGGGACCTGAAGCTTTCTTT,CASQHLLGQSGPEAFF
TRBJ2-7,TRBD1,.,TRBV5-6,TGTGCCAGCAGCCAGGGACAGATTAAAGCCTACGAGCAGTACTTC,CASSQGQIKAYEQYF
TRBJ2-1,TRBD1,few,TRBV4-1,TGCGCCAGCAGAAGGACAGGGTTTGGGAATGAGCAGTTCTTC,CASRRTGFGNEQFF
TRBJ2-3,TRBD2,.,TRBV19,TGTGCCAGTAGTCCCGGACTAGCGGGGATTCGTCTTAGCACAGATACGCAGTATTTT,CASSPGLAGIRLSTDTQYF
TRBJ2-7,TRBD2,.,TRBV7-6,TGTGCCAGCAGCCGAGGTGCGGGGGGTACCTACGAGCAGTACTTC,CASSRGAGGTYEQYF
TRBJ2-7,.,once,TRBV2,TGTGCCAGCAGACCCGGGATCTCCTACGAGCAGTACTTC,CASRPGISYEQYF
TRBJ1-1,.,.,TRBV7-9,TGTGCCAGCAGCTTAGCGCGGCTGATGAACACTGAAGCTTTCTTT,CASSLARLMNTEAFF
TRBJ1-4,TRBD1,once,TRBV6-1,TGTGCCAGCAGTGAAGCGAGACAGGGCGAAGAAAAACTGTTTTTT,CASSEARQGEEKLFF
TRBJ2-7,.,.,TRBV4-1,TGCGCCAGCAGCCAGGAAGAGGGCGGGGTAACCTACGAGCAGTACTTC,CASSQEEGGVTYEQYF
TRBJ1-2,TRBD1,.,TRBV2,TGTGCCAGCAGTGAACAGGGGGCGGAATATGGCTACACCTTC,CASSEQGAEYGYTF
TRBJ2-3,.,.,TRBV4-2,TGTGCCAGCAGCCAAGCGACGGGGGGCGGGGCAGATACGCAGTATTTT,CASSQATGGGADTQYF
TRBJ2-2,TRBD2,.,TRBV6-4,TGTGCCAGCAGCGGTTTCGCGGGGGGGCCGAACACCGGGGAGCTGTTTTTT,CASSGFAGGPNTGELFF
TRBJ1-2,TRBD1,.,TRBV7-6,TGTGCCAGCAGCTTAGGGTTGGTGGAACAGGGGTATGGCTACACCTTC,CASSLGLVEQGYGYTF
TRBJ2-7,TRBD2,.,TRBV5-5,TGTGCCAGCAGCATAGCGGGGGTTCTCTCCTACGAGCAGTACTTC,CASSIAGVLSYEQYF
TRBJ2-7,TRBD1,.,TRBV3-1/TRBV3-2,TGTGCCAGCAGCCTCCGGACAGGGGCAGGGTACGAGCAGTACTTC,CASSLRTGAGYEQYF
TRBJ1-2,TRBD1,.,TRBV6-5,TGTGCCAGCGGACGGGACAGGGACAACTATGGCTACACCTTC,CASGRDRDNYGYTF
TRBJ2-7,TRBD1,.,TRBV5-6,TGTGCCAGCAGCCGCCGGGACAGTGTGTACTACGAGCAGTACTTC,CASSRRDSVYYEQYF
TRBJ2-5,.,.,TRBV19,TGTGCCAGTGGATCATGGTACGGGATGGCCCCGCAAGAGACCCAGTACTTC,CASGSWYGMAPQETQYF
TRBJ2-1,.,.,TRBV7-9,TGTGCCAGCAGCTCGGGACTGGCGTCAGGTGAGCAGTTCTTC,CASSSGLASGEQFF
TRBJ2-1,TRBD2,.,TRBV4-1,TGCGCCAGCAGCCAAGATCCCGGGCGGGGGGGCTCAAATGAGCAGTTCTTC,CASSQDPGRGGSNEQFF
TRBJ2-1,.,.,TRBV12-3/TRBV12-4,TGTGCCAGCTTGGGGGCCGACAATGAGCAGTTCTTC,CASLGADNEQFF
TRBJ2-3,.,.,TRBV24-1,TGTGCCACCAGTGATCCCCGGGTCCTCCCGGATACGCAGTATTTT,CATSDPRVLPDTQYF
TRBJ2-7,TRBD1,.,TRBV6-5,TGTGCCAGCCAGAGGGACAGGCTTTACGAGCAGTACTTC,CASQRDRLYEQYF
TRBJ2-7,TRBD2,.,TRBV5-1,TGCGCCAGCAGCTTTGGAGCGGGGGGCTACGAGCAGTACTTC,CASSFGAGGYEQYF
TRBJ1-1,.,once,TRBV28,TGTGCCAGCAGTCCCCACAGGACTGAAGCTTTCTTT,CASSPHRTEAFF
TRBJ2-7,TRBD1,.,TRBV5-1,TGCGCCAGCAGCTTGGGATCGGGACAGGGTACCTACGAGCAGTACTTC,CASSLGSGQGTYEQYF
TRBJ2-6,.,.,TRBV30,TGTGCCTGGAGTTCAGGGGTCTCTGGGGCCAACGTCCTGACTTTC,CAWSSGVSGANVLTF
TRBJ1-4,TRBD1,once,TRBV6-5,TGTGCCAGCAGGGACAGGGGCGCAACTAATGAAAAACTGTTTTTT,CASRDRGATNEKLFF
TRBJ1-6,.,.,TRBV27,TGTGCCAGCAGTTTATACGTTGCTTCAGCAGGGGTTGCTTCACCCCTCCACTTT,CASSLYVASAGVASPLHF
TRBJ2-7,.,.,TRBV18,TGTGCCAGCTCACCACCTCCCGCAGGGGCCTACGAGCAGTACTTC,CASSPPPAGAYEQYF
TRBJ2-7,TRBD1,.,TRBV3-1/TRBV3-2,TGTGCCAGTGGGGACAGGGAGGGCCTGTACGAGCAGTACTTC,CASGDREGLYEQYF
TRBJ2-6,.,few,TRBV24-1,TGTGCCACCAGTGATCCGGGTAGGAGCTCTGGGGCCAACGTCCTGACTTTC,CATSDPGRSSGANVLTF
TRBJ1-2,TRBD1,.,TRBV5-6,TGTGCCAGCAGCTTTTCATGGACAGGGGGCACTGGCTACACCTTC,CASSFSWTGGTGYTF
TRBJ1-1,.,.,TRBV6-5,TGTGCCAGCAGCCCCAACCACAGACAGCCTGAAGCTTTCTTT,CASSPNHRQPEAFF
TRBJ2-1,.,many,TRBV6-5,TGTGCCAGCATCCCAGGGGAGTCCTACAATGAGCAGTTCTTC,CASIPGESYNEQFF
TRBJ1-1,.,.,TRBV3-1/TRBV3-2,TGTGCCAGCAGCGAGCAGGGATTTGAAGCTTTCTTT,CASSEQGFEAFF
TRBJ2-7,TRBD2,.,TRBV27,TGTGCCAGCAGTTTCGGGGGGAGCTCCTACGAGCAGTACTTC,CASSFGGSSYEQYF